This T cell receptor (beta chain) originates from a study of blood T cell repertoires in COVID-19. On the study more broadly: Specimens from acute and convalescent COVID-19 originated in the United States, Italy and Spain. The analysed material was cDNA or gDNA that came from T cells, B-cell-depleted T cells, or PBMCs.

Deletions cut 6 bases from V and 7 bases from J, with 16 bases between. Germline V gene data show CDR1 as MNHEY and CDR2 as SMNVEV (reference sequence). The CDR3 has 14 residues. Methods used by the authors: Quantification of nucleated cells was approximated via reference gene primer amplification. Clones were read by immunoSEQ multiplex PCR, and TCRdb kept only the in-frame ones, dropping some. The DNA gave D and trimming, while V, J and clone size come from that table. The repertoire consists of 100,000 to 150,000 clones, with roughly 74% occurring once and the leading ten covering around 5.2%. The sample was peripheral blood. The TCR was taken from a man in his fifties or sixties with acute or convalescent COVID-19. The rearrangement links TRBV27 to TRBJ1-5, with no clear D. Here the CDR3 reads CASRTERDRQPQHF. CDR3 coding DNA: TGTGCCAGCAGGACCGAGAGGGATAGGCAGCCCCAGCATTTT.